The clone carrying this T cell receptor (beta chain) was counted once. The method was immunoSEQ multiplex PCR; TCRdb's version includes in-frame clones alone and lacks a portion of them. The sample shows some 30,000 clones, 75% to 95% of them seen only once. The CDR3 loop spans 16 amino acids. Looked up from germline, CDR1 is MNHNS and CDR2 is SASEGT. Deletions cut 0 bases from V and 7 bases from J, with 16 bases between. This sample is drawn from a study of T cell changes during pregnancy in multiple sclerosis. The gene calls are TRBV6-1 and TRBJ2-1, with TRBD1 as a possible D gene (5 bases). The sample here was CD8+ T cells from peripheral blood mononuclear cells, taken in the second trimester of pregnancy. The sequence derives from a female donor in good health, enrolled as a control in a pregnancy study. This CDR3 is CASSEARQSGVNEQFF. The CDR3 DNA reads TGTGCCAGCAGTGAAGCGAGACAGTCTGGAGTGAATGAGCAGTTCTTC.